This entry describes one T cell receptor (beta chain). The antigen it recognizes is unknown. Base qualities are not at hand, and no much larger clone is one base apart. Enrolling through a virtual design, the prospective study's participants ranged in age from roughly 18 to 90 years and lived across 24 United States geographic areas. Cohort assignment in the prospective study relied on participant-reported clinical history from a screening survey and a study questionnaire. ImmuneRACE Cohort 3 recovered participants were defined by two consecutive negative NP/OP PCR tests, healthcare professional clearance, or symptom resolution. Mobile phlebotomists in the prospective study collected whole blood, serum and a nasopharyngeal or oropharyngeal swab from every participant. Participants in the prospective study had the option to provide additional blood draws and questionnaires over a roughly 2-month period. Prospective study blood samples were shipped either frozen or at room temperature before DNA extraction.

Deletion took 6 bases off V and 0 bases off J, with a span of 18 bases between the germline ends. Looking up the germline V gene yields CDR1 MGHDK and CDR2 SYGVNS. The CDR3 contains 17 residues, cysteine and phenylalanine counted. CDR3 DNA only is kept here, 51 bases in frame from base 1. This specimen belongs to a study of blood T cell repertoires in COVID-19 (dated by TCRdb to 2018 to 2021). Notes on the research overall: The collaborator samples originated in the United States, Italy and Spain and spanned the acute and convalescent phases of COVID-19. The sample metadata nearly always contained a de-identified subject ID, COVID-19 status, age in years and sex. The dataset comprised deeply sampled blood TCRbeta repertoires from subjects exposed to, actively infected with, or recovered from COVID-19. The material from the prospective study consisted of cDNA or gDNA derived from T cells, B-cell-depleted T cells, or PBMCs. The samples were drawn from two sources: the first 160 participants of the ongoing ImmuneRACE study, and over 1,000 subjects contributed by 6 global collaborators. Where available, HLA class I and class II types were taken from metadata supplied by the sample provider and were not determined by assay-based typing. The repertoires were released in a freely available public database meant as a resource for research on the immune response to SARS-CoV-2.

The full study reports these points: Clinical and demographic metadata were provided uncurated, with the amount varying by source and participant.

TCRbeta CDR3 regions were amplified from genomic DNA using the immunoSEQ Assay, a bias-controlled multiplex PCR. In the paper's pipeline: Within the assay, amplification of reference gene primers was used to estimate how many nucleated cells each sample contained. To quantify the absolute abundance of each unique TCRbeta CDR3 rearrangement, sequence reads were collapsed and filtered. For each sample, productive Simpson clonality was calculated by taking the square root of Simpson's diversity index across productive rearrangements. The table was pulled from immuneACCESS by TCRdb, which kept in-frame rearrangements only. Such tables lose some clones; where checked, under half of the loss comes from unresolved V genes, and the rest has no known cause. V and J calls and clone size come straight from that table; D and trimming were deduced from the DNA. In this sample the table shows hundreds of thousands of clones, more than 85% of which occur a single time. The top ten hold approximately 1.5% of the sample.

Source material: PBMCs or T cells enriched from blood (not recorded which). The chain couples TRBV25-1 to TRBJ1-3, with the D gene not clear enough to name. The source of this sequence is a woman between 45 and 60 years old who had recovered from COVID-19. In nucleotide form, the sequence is TGTGCCAGCAGCCGGAGGGCAGGCGCACGCTCTGGAAACACCATATATTTT. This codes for CASSRRAGARSGNTIYF.